What follows are 8 T cell receptor beta chains derived from one specimen sequenced in a study of blood T cell repertoires in COVID-19. TCRdb's table, derived via immunoSEQ multiplex PCR, lists solely in-frame clones and lacks some. Of some 45,000 clones listed, almost 85% are singletons. Sequencing was done on a sample of peripheral blood. All receptors come from a woman in her sixties or seventies with acute or convalescent COVID-19.

The chain has TRBV11-1 and TRBJ2-4; TRBD1 aligns across 7 bases. The CDR3 consists of 13 residues. Looked up from germline, CDR1 is SGHAT and CDR2 is FQDESV (reference sequence). With V trimmed by 5 bases and J by 8 bases, 6 bases remained unmatched. The CDR3 reads CASSPDRADIQYF. In DNA, the CDR3 is TGTGCCAGCAGCCCAGACAGGGCGGACATTCAGTACTTC.

The chain couples TRBV27 to TRBJ1-5, with 7 bases that match TRBD1. J was trimmed by 3 bases and V by 5 bases; bases with no gene match: 4. The CDR3 spans 14 residues. CDR1 is MNHEY, CDR2 SMNVEV, per germline (reference sequence). This chain's CDR3 is CASSRQGLNQPQHF. As DNA, the CDR3 is TGTGCCAGCAGTAGACAGGGACTCAATCAGCCCCAGCATTTT.

V is TRBV24-1 and J is TRBJ2-3; D might be TRBD2 (6 bases). V was shortened by 7 bases and J by 5 bases, with 21 bases between the two germline ends. Looked up from germline, CDR1 is KGHDR and CDR2 is SFDVKD. This CDR3 comprises 16 residues. The CDR3 DNA is TGTGCCACCAGCCCTTCTTGGGGGGACGATCGAGATACGCAGTATTTT. As protein: CATSPSWGDDRDTQYF.

The chain uses TRBV6-4 and TRBJ2-1, with a possible D match to TRBD2 (6 bases). Deletions cut 3 bases from V and 0 bases from J, with 9 bases between. Per the germline V gene, CDR1 is MRHNA and CDR2 is SNTAGT. The CDR3 consists of 15 residues. The DNA of the CDR3 is TGTGCCAGCAGTGAGGAGGGGAGCTCCTACAATGAGCAGTTCTTC. Amino acids: CASSEEGSSYNEQFF.

This chain links TRBV10-3 with TRBJ1-2; D unresolved. Germline CDR1 reads ENHRY; CDR2 reads SYGVKD. CDR3 size: 14 residues. V was pared by 0 bases and J by 4 bases, with 9 bases between. The CDR3 DNA follows: TGTGCCATCAGTGAGTCGAGTAACAGCTATGGCTACACCTTC. Amino acid sequence: CAISESSNSYGYTF.

The V call is TRBV27, the J call TRBJ2-7; TRBD1 matches at 7 bases. CDR1 MNHEY and CDR2 SMNVEV come from the germline V gene (reference sequence). CDR3 size: 14 residues. V lost 5 bases to trimming and J lost 2 bases; unmatched junction nucleotides: 6. The CDR3 nucleotides are TGTGCCAGCAGTACTCGGGACAGTCCCTACGAGCAGTACTTC. Its protein product is CASSTRDSPYEQYF.

With respect to this clone: A junction boundary mismatches the germline segment, possibly from a read error. The chain has TRBV7-7 and TRBJ1-3; D ambiguous. The germline V gene encodes CDR1 SSHAT and CDR2 FNYEAQ (reference sequence). The length of the CDR3 is 15 residues. CDR3 loop: CASSILYRSGNTIYF. The CDR3 coding sequence is TGTGCTAGCAGCATACTTTATCGCTCTGGAAACACCATATATTTT.

The V and J genes are TRBV25-1 and TRBJ1-6, with D unresolved. Trimming shortened V by 2 bases and J by 6 bases, and 5 bases separated the two germline ends. Germline-derived CDR1 and CDR2 are MGHDK and SYGVNS. CDR3 length: 13 amino acids. The CDR3 spells CASSEQSNSPLHF. The CDR3 bases are TGTGCCAGCAGTGAACAGTCTAATTCACCCCTCCACTTT.